The table lists the clone carrying this T cell receptor (beta chain) with a few counts. Its target is unknown. Original processing methods: Across clinicopathological groups, CDR3 differences served as the basis for building a distant-metastasis classifier for papillary thyroid cancer. TCRdb re-called the PCR reads with MiXCR. In this record, the V and J calls reflect TCRdb's handling and not the investigators' own analysis. Seen here are about 13,000 clones, 33% observed once, and the top ten hold 10% to 15%. This sample stems from a study of metastatic and nonmetastatic thyroid tumors. Study summary: Comparative analysis of repertoires was undertaken across blood and tumor or nodule tissue obtained from malignant and benign thyroid patients.

Every patient was untreated before thyroid surgery. The CDR3 extends over 14 amino acids. With V trimmed by 3 bases and J by 7 bases, 6 bases remained unmatched. Germline assignment: CDR1 SGHRS and CDR2 YFSETQ. Study-wide results and caveats: Benign nodules were reported to have significantly lower TCR beta diversity than malignant thyroid tumors, in blood and tumor.

The specimen was tumor tissue. The chain couples TRBV5-1 to TRBJ2-1, with 8 nucleotides matching TRBD2. The TCR comes from a male donor with papillary thyroid cancer or a benign thyroid nodule (not recorded which). Some clones in this sample may be carry-over from other donors' samples. As DNA, the CDR3 is TGCGCCAGCAGCTGGACCGGGACTAGTAATGAGCAGTTCTTC. This gives the protein CASSWTGTSNEQFF.